These 17 T cell receptor beta chains were all obtained from the same sample, sequenced in a study of blood T cells in healthy people across ages. A second PCR of about 7 to 11 cycles used a sample-barcoded 5' primer and a J-beta primer mix. TCRdb reanalysed the 5' RACE reads using MiXCR and keeps one entry per CDR3 protein. Of approximately 1,700,000 distinct CDR3 sequences listed, approximately 40% are singletons. Sequenced material: blood. These receptors came from a human donor in good health.

The chain carries TRBV29-1 and TRBJ1-1, with TRBD1 identical over 8 bases. Looked up from germline, CDR1 is SQVTM and CDR2 is ANQGSEA. The CDR3 has 18 residues. Trimming cost V 3 bases and J 4 bases; bases outside gene matches: 19. The CDR3 sequence: CSVDLNSRDRSWFTEAFF. CDR3 DNA sequence: TGCAGCGTTGACCTCAACAGCCGGGACAGGTCGTGGTTCACTGAAGCTTTCTTT. Supplemented by reference TRBV29-1 and TRBJ1-1, the full variable domain reads SAVISQKPSRDICQRGTSLTIQCQVDSQVTMMFWYRQQPGQSLTLIATANQGSEATYESGFVIDKFPISRPNLTFSTLTVSNMSPEDSSIYLCSVDLNSRDRSWFTEAFFGQGTRLTVV.

The chain combines TRBV4-2 with TRBJ1-2, with 7 bases lining up with TRBD1. The CDR3 has 16 amino acids. Per germline, CDR1 LGHNA and CDR2 YNFKEQ. J lost 5 bases, V lost 6 bases, and 15 bases had no gene match. This chain's CDR3 is CASSPRGDDRDYGYTF. CDR3 in DNA: TGTGCCAGCAGTCCCCGGGGCGATGACAGGGATTATGGCTACACCTTC.

This clonotype was found a few times. CDR3 in amino acids: CASSSTSGEQYF. CDR3 coding DNA: TGTGCCAGCAGCTCCACATCGGGCGAGCAGTACTTC. The rearrangement links TRBV7-6 to TRBJ2-7, with D hard to call. Per germline, CDR1 SGHVS and CDR2 FNYEAQ. The CDR3 is 12 amino acids. Trimming took off 4 bases at V and 6 bases at J, with 10 bases between the two ends.

The chain is built from TRBV20-1 and TRBJ2-1, with 7 bases identical to TRBD2. The CDR3 totals 15 residues. Trimming removed 3 bases from V and 4 bases from J; junction bases left unmatched: 9. Germline values: CDR1 DFQATT, CDR2 SNEGSKA (reference sequence). In nucleotides, the CDR3 is TGCAGTGCTAGTTCGTGGACTAGTGGGTACAATGAGCAGTTCTTC. The encoded protein is CSASSWTSGYNEQFF.

The table lists this clonotype with a few counts. The chain links TRBV15 to TRBJ2-1; D unclear. Germline V gene sequence: CDR1 LNHNV, CDR2 YYDKDF (reference sequence). CDR3 size: 15 residues. Trimming removed 0 bases from V and 5 bases from J, with 11 bases in between. The CDR3 loop reads CATSRDSGPDNEQFF. CDR3 DNA sequence: TGTGCCACCAGCAGAGATAGTGGTCCAGACAATGAGCAGTTCTTC. Looking up the rest from reference TRBV15 and TRBJ2-1 gives the full variable domain: DAMVIQNPRYQVTQFGKPVTLSCSQTLNHNVMYWYQQKSSQAPKLLFHYYDKDFNNEADTPDNFQSRRPNTSFCFLDIRSPGLGDTAMYLCATSRDSGPDNEQFFGPGTRLTVL.

This clonotype came up a few times. The chain has TRBV11-2 and TRBJ1-2; D unclear. CDR3 length: 13 residues. In germline, CDR1 is SGHAT, CDR2 FQNNGV. V shed 1 base and J shed 3 bases, with 6 bases lying between them. CDR3: CASSLGLDYGYTF. The CDR3 DNA reads as TGTGCCAGCAGCTTAGGGTTGGACTATGGCTACACCTTC. Supplemented by reference TRBV11-2 and TRBJ1-2, the full variable domain reads EAGVAQSPRYKIIEKRQSVAFWCNPISGHATLYWYQQILGQGPKLLIQFQNNGVVDDSQLPKDRFSAERLKGVDSTLKIQPAKLEDSAVYLCASSLGLDYGYTFGSGTRLTVV.

CDR3 residues: CSASKLALNNEQFF. Here the CDR3 DNA reads TGCAGTGCTAGTAAACTAGCACTTAACAATGAGCAGTTCTTC. This chain joins TRBV20-1 and TRBJ2-1, with D tentatively TRBD2 (6 bases). Looked up from germline, CDR1 is DFQATT and CDR2 is SNEGSKA (reference sequence). Between the trimmed V and J ends, which lost 3 bases and 5 bases, there was a span of 14 bases. The CDR3 length is 14 residues.

In its sample, this clonotype was seen many times. The germline gene is not matched at one end of the junction; a read error may be the cause. The J gene is TRBJ2-7, the V gene TRBV7-7; 7 bases match TRBD2. There are 14 residues in the CDR3. Germline CDR1 is SSHAT and CDR2 is FNYEAQ (reference sequence). CDR3: CASSLGSSGYEQYF. The CDR3 nucleotides read TGTGCTAGCAGCTTAGGATCTAGCGGATACGAGCAGTACTTC.

The chain carries TRBV7-3 and TRBJ1-1; tentatively, D is TRBD1 (5 bases). The germline V and J ends were trimmed by 5 bases and 5 bases, with 15 bases remaining between them. The CDR3 length is 14 residues. In germline, CDR1 is SGHTA, CDR2 FQGTGA. CDR3 coding DNA: TGTGCCAGCAGCCCGTCGGGGGGTATGACTGAAGCTTTCTTT. As protein: CASSPSGGMTEAFF.

The chain recombines TRBV5-1 with TRBJ1-1; tentative D call: TRBD1 (5 bases). Germline V CDR1 and CDR2: SGHRS, YFSETQ. This CDR3 is 16 amino acids long. Trimming removed 4 bases at V and 0 bases at J, with 16 bases between. CDR3 nucleotide sequence: TGCGCCAGCAGCGTGGGGAAGGGGTCGATGAACACTGAAGCTTTCTTT. Protein product: CASSVGKGSMNTEAFF.

The chain employs TRBV7-3 and TRBJ2-5; D gene uncertain. The J call may be wrong; the DNA end is better matched by TRBJ2-7. This CDR3 contains 13 residues. Germline V gene sequence: CDR1 SGHTA, CDR2 FQGTGA. The CDR3 here is CASSPTRSGEQYF. In nucleotides, the CDR3 is TGTGCCAGCAGCCCAACAAGGTCGGGCGAGCAGTACTTC.

Notes on this clonotype: One junction end does not reproduce the germline sequence, and a read error may be involved. This chain links TRBV7-9 with TRBJ1-5; D gene ambiguous. CDR1 is SEHNR and CDR2 is FQNEAQ in the germline V gene (reference sequence). The CDR3 loop spans 12 amino acids. The DNA for the CDR3 is TGTTCCAGCAGCTTGGGGAATCAGCCCCAGCATTTT. Translating it yields CSSSLGNQPQHF.

This clonotype was seen a few times. The chain uses TRBV11-1 and TRBJ1-6; 8 nucleotides line up with TRBD1. CDR3 size: 15 residues. Germline assignment: CDR1 SGHAT and CDR2 FQDESV (reference sequence). The J segment lost 9 bases and the V segment lost 5 bases, leaving 9 bases of the junction unmatched. This CDR3 is CASSRRTGFGSPLHF. CDR3 in DNA: TGTGCCAGCAGCCGAAGGACAGGGTTTGGTTCACCCCTCCACTTT.

The rearrangement links TRBV6-5 to TRBJ1-3, with 7 bases aligning to TRBD1. CDR3 length: 16 amino acids. V was clipped by 2 bases and J by 0 bases; unmatched bases: 4. Germline-derived CDR1 and CDR2 are MNHEY and SVGAGI. Here the CDR3 DNA reads TGTGCCAGCAGTTACGGACAGGTCGACTCTGGAAACACCATATATTTT. It encodes CASSYGQVDSGNTIYF.

Details on this clonotype: Germline and junction disagree at one end, which may indicate a read error. This chain's CDR3 is CASSLYRSTYKQYF. CDR3 bases: TGTGCCAGCAGCTTATATCGCAGCACCTACAAGCAGTACTTC. This rearrangement joins TRBV7-9 to TRBJ2-7; D is unclear. In germline, CDR1 is SEHNR, CDR2 FQNEAQ (reference sequence). This CDR3 is built from 14 residues.

This clonotype was detected a few times. The chain joins TRBV28 to TRBJ1-2, with D possibly matching TRBD1 (6 bases). V was trimmed by 7 bases and J by 2 bases, leaving 14 bases between them. There are 14 residues in the CDR3. The V gene's germline CDR1 is MDHEN and CDR2 SYDVKM. The CDR3 is CASTMLDSNYGYTF. The CDR3 DNA is TGTGCCAGCACCATGTTGGACAGCAACTATGGCTACACCTTC.

The chain joins TRBV3-1 to TRBJ2-2; 7 nucleotides align to TRBD2. Per the germline V gene, CDR1 is LGHDT and CDR2 is YNNKEL (reference sequence). With V trimmed by 5 bases and J by 6 bases, 6 bases remained unmatched. The CDR3 totals 14 residues. CDR3 amino acids: CASSGAGRSGELFF. The CDR3 bases are TGTGCCAGCAGCGGAGCCGGGAGGTCCGGGGAGCTGTTTTTT.